This T cell receptor beta chain appears in the sequencing data of a study of identical twins. General study findings and limits: Beta out-of-frame sequences showed weaker excess twin sharing.

Notes on this clonotype: Its antigen is currently unknown.

A universal primer site came from template switching; cDNA carried unique molecular identifiers. Each CDR3 protein is one row after TCRdb ran MiXCR on the 5' RACE reads. The sample gives under 900,000 distinct CDR3 sequences, around a sixth of which show up once; 13% is in the top ten. V shed 6 bases and J shed 5 bases, with 16 bases lying between them. There are 14 residues in the CDR3. In germline, CDR1 is MNHNS, CDR2 SASEGT. This sample was shared with a second study, whose subject was T cells expressing NK-cell markers.

The chain combines TRBV6-1 with TRBJ1-2; maybe TRBD1 (6 bases). The clonotype was recovered from a woman aged 18-29 years in good health. The source material was PBMCs. The CDR3 DNA sequence: TGTGCCAGCAGGAGACAGACAGGCTGGTATGGCTACACCTTC. It encodes CASRRQTGWYGYTF.